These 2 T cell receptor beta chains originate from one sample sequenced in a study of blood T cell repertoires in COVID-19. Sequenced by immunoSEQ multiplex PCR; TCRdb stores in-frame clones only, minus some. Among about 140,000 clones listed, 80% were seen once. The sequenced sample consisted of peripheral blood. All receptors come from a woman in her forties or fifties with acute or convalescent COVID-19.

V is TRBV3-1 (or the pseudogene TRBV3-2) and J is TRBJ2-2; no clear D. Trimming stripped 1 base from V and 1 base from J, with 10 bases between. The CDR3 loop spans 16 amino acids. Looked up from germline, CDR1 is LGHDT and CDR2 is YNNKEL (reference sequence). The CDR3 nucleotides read TGTGCCAGCAGCCAAGGTTATGTCGGGAACACCGGGGAGCTGTTTTTT. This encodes CASSQGYVGNTGELFF.

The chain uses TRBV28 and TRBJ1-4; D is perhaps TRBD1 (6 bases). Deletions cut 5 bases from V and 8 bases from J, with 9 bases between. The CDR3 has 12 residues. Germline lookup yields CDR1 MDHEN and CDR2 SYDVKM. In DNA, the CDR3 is TGTGCCAGCAGTATTCAGGGGGAAAAACTGTTTTTT. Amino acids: CASSIQGEKLFF.